The present TCR beta chain was sequenced within a study of shared clonotypes between healthy human individuals (dated by TCRdb to about 2020). In the study overall: Three men and a couple of women, aged 18 to 49 years, made up the cohort. For each donor, CD4 naive and CD4 memory were each run on three plates, CD8 naive on two plates, and CD8 memory on one plate. To estimate repertoire size and how much clonotype sharing occurs between individuals, the study deeply sequenced the blood TCR repertoires of several healthy adults. Libraries were prepared and TCR repertoires were sequenced by different laboratories using diverse techniques, in order to increase sequencing depth and limit assay-specific biases. Between about 0.8 and 9 billion PBMCs per donor were obtained by leukapheresis. The research as a whole found: Incomplete sequencing was indicated by rarefaction of sorted-subset datasets, despite the large sequencing depth. When a handful of donors were compared, the shared fraction of clonotypes was roughly 5% for naive CD4, 3.5% for naive CD8, about 2.4% for memory CD4, and 0.3% to 0.5% for memory CD8. Compared with non-shared clonotypes, clonotypes shared by all four sorted-subset donors had higher generation probabilities. Pairwise subsampling led to the expectation that sequencing depth would affect the degree of clonotype sharing among donors. The genetic and exposure-history diversity represented was limited by the small number of donors. Naive subsets generally had larger estimated clonotype richness than memory subsets did. Sampling was restricted to blood, and TCR repertoires in tissues likely differ from the TCR repertoires found in blood.

The CDR3 spans 15 residues, from the cysteine through the phenylalanine. Only the CDR3 DNA stays, 45 bases, in frame from base 1. Germline trimming: 3 bases from V, 5 bases from J; junction bases outside gene matches: 6. According to the germline V gene, CDR1 reads KGHSH and CDR2 reads LQKENI. Using the deep immunoSEQ assay, multiplex PCR amplified TCR CDR3 regions from genomic DNA. Extracted genomic DNA from each cell subset was spread evenly across all wells of several immunoSEQ 96-well plates, with each plate serving as a replicate. For sorted subsets, roughly 200 ng genomic DNA, equal to 30,000 or so T cell genomes, was loaded into each replicate PCR. The purified libraries were quantified using a Qubit 3.0 fluorometer, sized with a Bioanalyzer 2100, and then quantified again using the KAPA Library Quantification kit. Each immunoSEQ 96-well plate was sequenced on its own single-read 150-cycle Illumina NextSeq 550 flow cell. Under the source paper's analysis protocol: The immunoSEQ output contained only junctional sequences without quality scores, so filtering could not match that applied to full-length reads. To assign V/J genes and CDR3, sequences were annotated against IMGT germline references using PyIR, a Python wrapper for IgBLAST v1.9. Reads were filtered out if the reads had weak V/J assignments (E-value above 1e-6), no CDR3, stop codons, out-of-frame junctions, or ambiguous translated residues. A V3J clonotype was defined by an identical inferred V gene, J gene, and CDR3 amino acid sequence. The percentage overlap between two repertoires was calculated by dividing the number of shared unique clonotypes by the size of the smaller repertoire. Repertoire richness was assessed with RTK rarefaction, the Chao1 estimator, and Recon v2.1 estimates of unobserved clonotypes. Generation probabilities were computed with OLGA for all TCRbeta clonotypes obtained by the gDNA method from four donors. TCRdb re-hosts the immuneACCESS table, in-frame sequences only. Its copies lack some clones; in the studies checked, an unresolved V gene accounts for under half of them, and the cause for the rest is not known. That table gives V, J and clone size, and the DNA gave D and trimming. A total of about 1.5 million clones appear in this sample, around 97% of them only once. The top ten clonotypes cover roughly 1.2% of the sample.

The donors were healthy, HIV-negative adults with no recently reported acute infections or vaccinations. Only Caucasian adults living in Nashville, Tennessee, USA were represented among the donors. CD4+ T cells were enriched through magnetic negative selection, after which naive cells were positively selected on CD45RA and the remaining negative fraction served as the memory subset. Blood was collected by leukapheresis, and PBMCs were isolated by Ficoll-Histopaque density gradient centrifugation and then cryopreserved in liquid nitrogen vapor phase. Analytical flow cytometry was used to check the purity and quantity of each magnetically sorted T cell population. Genomic DNA was isolated from every sorted fraction and measured by UV absorbance on a Nanodrop 2000c. As regards this clone: No cognate antigen has been identified for it. No qualities accompany the bases; no much larger clone lies one base away. Other DNA sequences in this sample translate to the same CDR3.

The clonotype originates from a young man in good health. Material for sequencing was naive CD4+ T cells sorted from blood. The sample's cell subset or site label, in plain terms: CD45RA+ positively selected. The chain is assembled from TRBV18 and TRBJ2-5; 10 bases in the middle match TRBD1. For the CDR3, the sequence is CASSPPGQGGETQYF. The sequenced DNA: TGTGCCAGCTCACCCCCAGGACAGGGGGGGGAGACCCAGTACTTC.